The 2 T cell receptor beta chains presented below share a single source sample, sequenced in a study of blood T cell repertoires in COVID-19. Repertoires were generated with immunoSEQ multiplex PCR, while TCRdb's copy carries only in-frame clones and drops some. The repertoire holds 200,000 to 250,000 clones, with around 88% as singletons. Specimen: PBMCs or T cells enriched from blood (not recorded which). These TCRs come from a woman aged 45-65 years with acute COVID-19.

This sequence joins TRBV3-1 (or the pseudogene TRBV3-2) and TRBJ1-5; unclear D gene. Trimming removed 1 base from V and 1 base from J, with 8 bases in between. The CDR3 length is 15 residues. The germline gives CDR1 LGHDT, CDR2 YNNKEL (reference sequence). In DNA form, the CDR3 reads TGTGCCAGCAGCCAAGCCACGGGGAGCAATCAGCCCCAGCATTTT. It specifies CASSQATGSNQPQHF.

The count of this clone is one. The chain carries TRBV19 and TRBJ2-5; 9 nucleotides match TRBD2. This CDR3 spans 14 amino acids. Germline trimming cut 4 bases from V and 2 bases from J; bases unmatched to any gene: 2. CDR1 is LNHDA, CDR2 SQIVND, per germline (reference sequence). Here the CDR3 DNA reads TGTGCCAGTAGTAAAACTAGCGGGCAAGAGACCCAGTACTTC. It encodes CASSKTSGQETQYF.